Detailed here is one T cell receptor beta chain. Its antigen is currently not known. No base-level quality is on record; no much larger clone is a single base apart. This specimen belongs to a study of blood T cell repertoires in COVID-19 (dated by TCRdb to the early 2020s). Looking at the study overall: Collaborator samples came from the United States, Italy and Spain and covered acute and convalescent phases of COVID-19. The prospective study material was composed of cDNA or gDNA derived from T cells, B-cell-depleted T cells, or PBMCs. The dataset comprised deeply sampled blood TCRbeta repertoires from subjects exposed to, actively infected with, or recovered from COVID-19. The repertoires were released in a freely available public database meant as a resource for research on the immune response to SARS-CoV-2. The samples were drawn from the first 160 participants of the ongoing ImmuneRACE study and from over a thousand subjects provided by 6 global collaborators. Nearly every sample came with metadata listing a de-identified subject ID, COVID-19 status, age in years and sex. Where available, HLA class I and class II types were taken from metadata supplied by the sample provider and were not determined by assay-based typing. Broad study findings and their caveats: How much clinical and demographic metadata was included differed by source and by participant, and the metadata was provided uncurated.

The CDR3, cysteine through phenylalanine, is 13 amino acids long. Only CDR3 DNA remains: 39 bases, in frame from the first base. Trimming costs V 3 bases and J 7 bases, and their ends lie 9 bases apart. TCRbeta CDR3 regions were amplified from genomic DNA using the immunoSEQ Assay, a bias-controlled multiplex PCR. In the authors' own workflow: The number of nucleated cells in each sample was estimated from the amplification of reference gene primers within the assay. Sequence reads were collapsed and filtered to measure the absolute abundance of every unique TCRbeta CDR3 rearrangement. For each sample, productive Simpson clonality was calculated as the square root of Simpson's diversity index over productive rearrangements. TCRdb limited this immuneACCESS table to in-frame rearrangements with V and J called. A share of clones is missing; checked studies link under half to unresolved V genes, and the rest is unexplained. For V, J and clone size, that table is used; D and trimming come from the DNA. The sample table shows 100,000 to 120,000 clones, and approximately 84% are seen once. 1.5% to 1.8% of the sample goes to the ten largest clones.

Each collaborating institution followed its own protocols to collect whole blood in K2EDTA tubes. For TCRbeta analysis, collaborators shipped samples in one of three forms: frozen whole blood, isolated PBMCs, or DNA extracted from either of those sample types. The sequenced sample was peripheral blood. This TCR derives from a man aged 45-65 years with acute or convalescent COVID-19. Recombination connected TRBV12-3 or TRBV12-4 to TRBJ1-4, with no confidently assigned D gene. CDR3 sequence: CASSFILSEKLFF. The sequence in DNA is TGTGCCAGCAGTTTTATCCTGAGTGAAAAACTGTTTTTT.